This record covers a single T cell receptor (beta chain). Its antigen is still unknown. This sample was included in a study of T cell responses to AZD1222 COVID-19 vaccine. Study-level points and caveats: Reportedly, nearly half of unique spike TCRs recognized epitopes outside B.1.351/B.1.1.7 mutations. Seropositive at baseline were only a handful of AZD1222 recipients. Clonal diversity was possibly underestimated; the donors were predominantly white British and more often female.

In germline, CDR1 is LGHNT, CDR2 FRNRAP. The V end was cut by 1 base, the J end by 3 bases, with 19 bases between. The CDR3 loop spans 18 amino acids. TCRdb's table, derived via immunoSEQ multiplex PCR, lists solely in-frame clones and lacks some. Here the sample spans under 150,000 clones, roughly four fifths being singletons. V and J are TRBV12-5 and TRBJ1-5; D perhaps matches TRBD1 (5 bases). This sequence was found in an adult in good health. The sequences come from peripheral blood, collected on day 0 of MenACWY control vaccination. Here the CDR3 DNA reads TGTGCTAGTGGTTTGGCCCTCCGGACAATCATCAACAATCAGCCCCAGCATTTT. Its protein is CASGLALRTIINNQPQHF.